Listed here is a single T cell receptor beta chain. The antigen remains unidentified. These data come from a study of T cell responses to AZD1222 COVID-19 vaccine. Findings of the study overall: At baseline, just five to seven AZD1222 recipients tested seropositive. Rises in breadth and depth of Spike-specific TCRs came after two AZD1222 doses. Most donors were white British, females outnumbered males, and clonal diversity was possibly underestimated. Spike-wide coverage was observed for vaccine-associated CD4 TCRs, with dominant responses at 160-218 and 743-854.

Germline loops: CDR1 SGHTA, CDR2 FQGNSA. V lost 5 bases, J lost 6 bases, and 10 bases stayed unmatched. The CDR3 contains 14 residues. Some clones are missing from TCRdb's copy, which holds only in-frame ones; the method was immunoSEQ multiplex PCR. The profile shows about 56,000 clones, 80% to 90% of them singletons. Sequenced material: peripheral blood, taken on day 0 of AZD1222 vaccination. This chain connects TRBV7-2 to TRBJ2-7, with 7 bases lining up with TRBD2. This clonotype originated in an adult in good health. This CDR3 is CASSPVGGVGEQYF. CDR3 sequence (DNA): TGTGCCAGCAGCCCCGTGGGGGGGGTGGGCGAGCAGTACTTC.